Listed below are T cell receptor beta chains from one sample, sequenced in a study of PD-1 blockade in classical Hodgkin lymphoma. Assay: immunoSEQ multiplex PCR; the TCRdb copy retains only in-frame clones and omits some. Of approximately 90,000 clones in the sample, roughly 91% are singletons; the top ten hold about 2.7%. Sequencing was performed on peripheral blood mononuclear cells (PBMCs), taken before the second cycle of nivolumab. The receptors shown here come from a human donor with classical Hodgkin lymphoma. Both conserved end residues are part of each CDR3. Each record gives: CDR3 DNA, CDR3 protein, clone size, V gene, D gene, J gene. The D gene is left open where the match is weak. Clone size is given for some rows only: seen once, a few or many times, or a class if the clone is expanded.

TGTGCCAGCAGCCTGGGACAGGGAATAGTCATTGAAGCTTTCTTT	CASSLGQGIVIEAFF	few	TRBV7-9	TRBD1	TRBJ1-1
TGTGCCAGCAGTCGGTTTCCGGACGGCTACACCTTC	CASSRFPDGYTF	NA	TRBV2	NA	TRBJ1-2
TGTGCCACCGGAAACAGGTCCTACGAGCAGTACTTC	CATGNRSYEQYF	NA	TRBV10-3	NA	TRBJ2-7
TGCGCCAGCAGCTTGGGAGACAGATCCCCTATCCTATACGAGCAGTACTTC	CASSLGDRSPILYEQYF	NA	TRBV5-1	NA	TRBJ2-7
TGTGCCAGCAGCCAAGATGGGACTAGCGGGACAACCGGGGAGCTGTTTTTT	CASSQDGTSGTTGELFF	once	TRBV4-2	TRBD2	TRBJ2-2
TGTGCCAGCAGCCCCAGGGACAGGGGGAGCTACGAGCAGTACTTC	CASSPRDRGSYEQYF	NA	TRBV11-2	TRBD1	TRBJ2-7
TGTGCTAGTGGTTTGGTACTTCAAGCGGGAGTTGGCAATGAGCAGTTCTTC	CASGLVLQAGVGNEQFF	NA	TRBV12-5	TRBD2	TRBJ2-1
TGTGCCAGCAGTTTCCGACAGGGAACCCCCTACGAGCAGTACTTC	CASSFRQGTPYEQYF	NA	TRBV27	TRBD1	TRBJ2-7
TGTGCCAGCAGTGCGGTTGCTTCGGGAACTGAAGCTTTCTTT	CASSAVASGTEAFF	few	TRBV27	NA	TRBJ1-1
TGTGCCACCAGCCGCCTCAGGGGTGGTAGCGACGAGCAGTACTTC	CATSRLRGGSDEQYF	NA	TRBV15	NA	TRBJ2-7
TGTGCCAGCAGCATCGCAGGGAGCTACAATGAGCAGTTCTTC	CASSIAGSYNEQFF	NA	TRBV11-3	NA	TRBJ2-1
TGTGCCAGCAGTTCCCCACAGACAGGGCCCAACACTGAAGCTTTCTTT	CASSSPQTGPNTEAFF	NA	TRBV28	TRBD1	TRBJ1-1
TGTGCCAGCAGCTTCCTAGCGGGAGCCAACGAGCAGTACTTC	CASSFLAGANEQYF	NA	TRBV7-9	TRBD2	TRBJ2-7
TGTGCCAGCAGTTACACGGACAGGGGGAACACTGAAGCTTTCTTT	CASSYTDRGNTEAFF	NA	TRBV6-6	TRBD1	TRBJ1-1
TGTGCCAGCAGTGGAGCCGGGACTAGCGGGAGGCTCACCTACAATGAGCAGTTCTTC	CASSGAGTSGRLTYNEQFF	NA	TRBV6-1	TRBD2	TRBJ2-1
TGCGCCAGCAGCTTGACTAGCGGGAGTTTGGTAGAGACCCAGTACTTC	CASSLTSGSLVETQYF	NA	TRBV5-1	TRBD2	TRBJ2-5
TGTGCCAGCAACGAGTACGGGGCGGCGGGGGACATTCAGTACTTC	CASNEYGAAGDIQYF	NA	TRBV7-9	TRBD2	TRBJ2-4
TGTGCCAGCAGCTTTGGGACTAGCGGGAGTTACGAGCAGTACTTC	CASSFGTSGSYEQYF	NA	TRBV9	TRBD2	TRBJ2-7
TGTGCCAGCAGCTTTGCTAGCAGGCACTTGTCCAAAAACATTCAGTACTTC	CASSFASRHLSKNIQYF	NA	TRBV7-9	NA	TRBJ2-4
TGTGCCAGCAGTTTAATGGGCGGGGAGCTGTTTTTT	CASSLMGGELFF	NA	TRBV28	NA	TRBJ2-2
TGTGCCAGCAGCTTACCGTCATACGAGCAGTACTTC	CASSLPSYEQYF	NA	TRBV5-6	NA	TRBJ2-7
TGTGCCAGCAGTTTTCTGGGCCGCGGGGGGGGCCAAAATGAGCAGTTCTTC	CASSFLGRGGGQNEQFF	NA	TRBV27	TRBD2	TRBJ2-1
TGTGCCAGCACCCATGGGGGGGGACAGGACTACGAGCAGTACTTC	CASTHGGGQDYEQYF	NA	TRBV2	NA	TRBJ2-7
TGTGCCAGCAGCCCATTAGAAGGTCTCAACTACGAGCAGTACTTC	CASSPLEGLNYEQYF	NA	TRBV27	NA	TRBJ2-7
TGCGCCAGCAGCTTCAACCGACTAGCGGGAGGCACAGATACGCAGTATTTT	CASSFNRLAGGTDTQYF	NA	TRBV5-1	TRBD2	TRBJ2-3
TGTGCCAGCAGTTCAACAGGGGGCCCCTCTGGAAACACCATATATTTT	CASSSTGGPSGNTIYF	NA	TRBV28	TRBD1	TRBJ1-3
TGCAGCGCGACTAGGGCCCGAGATACGCAGTATTTT	CSATRARDTQYF	once	TRBV29-1	NA	TRBJ2-3
TGTGCCAGCAGCTTTAACTACGAGCAGTACTTC	CASSFNYEQYF	NA	TRBV5-6	NA	TRBJ2-7
TGTGCCAGCAGTCGGGCCGGGACAGCTGGAAACACCATATATTTT	CASSRAGTAGNTIYF	NA	TRBV6-5	TRBD1	TRBJ1-3
TGTGCCAGCAGTGAACGGCAGGGTAGGGGCAATCAGCCCCAGCATTTT	CASSERQGRGNQPQHF	NA	TRBV6-1	NA	TRBJ1-5
TGTGCCAGCAGCCCGGACAGGGGCAAAAGGGGCAATCAGCCCCAGCATTTT	CASSPDRGKRGNQPQHF	NA	TRBV28	TRBD1	TRBJ1-5
TGTGCCAGCAGTTCCCCAGGTTCCGGGGCCAACGTCCTGACTTTC	CASSSPGSGANVLTF	NA	TRBV27	NA	TRBJ2-6
TGCAGCATATACTCGACCGGGGAGCTGTTTTTT	CSIYSTGELFF	once	TRBV29-1	NA	TRBJ2-2
TGTGCCAGCAGCGTAGGATATGAGCAGTTCTTC	CASSVGYEQFF	NA	TRBV9	NA	TRBJ2-1
TGTGCCAGCAGCTTAGCGGTAGGGGATCAGCCCCAGCATTTT	CASSLAVGDQPQHF	NA	TRBV11-2	NA	TRBJ1-5
TGTGCCAGCAGTTTATCCCACAGGGGGCGAAACACAGATACGCAGTATTTT	CASSLSHRGRNTDTQYF	NA	TRBV27	TRBD1	TRBJ2-3
TGTGCCAGCAGCTGGGGGGACAGAGTGAACACTGAAGCTTTCTTT	CASSWGDRVNTEAFF	NA	TRBV5-8	TRBD1	TRBJ1-1
TGTGCCACGACAGGGACCGCCCCTTACGAGCAGTACTTC	CATTGTAPYEQYF	NA	TRBV27	TRBD1	TRBJ2-7
TGTGCCAGCTCACCAAACTCCTACGAGCAGTACTTC	CASSPNSYEQYF	NA	TRBV18	NA	TRBJ2-7
TGCGCCAGCAGCATGAGACTACCAGATTACGAGCAGTACTTC	CASSMRLPDYEQYF	NA	TRBV5-1	NA	TRBJ2-7
TGTGCCAGCAGCCTCAGGGGACTAGCGGGACAAAATGAGCAGTTCTTC	CASSLRGLAGQNEQFF	NA	TRBV4-2	TRBD2	TRBJ2-1
TGTGCCAGTAGTGATACCGCAAGGATTGCCCGCTCTGGAAACACCATATATTTT	CASSDTARIARSGNTIYF	NA	TRBV19	NA	TRBJ1-3
TGTGCCAGTACCCTCAGGGGCAGCCTTCAGGACAATGAGCAGTTCTTC	CASTLRGSLQDNEQFF	NA	TRBV28	NA	TRBJ2-1
TGTGCCAGTAGTATAGCAGGGACTGAAGCTTTCTTT	CASSIAGTEAFF	NA	TRBV19	NA	TRBJ1-1